Listed here is a single T cell receptor (beta chain). This clonotype occurred a few times. Its antigen is still unknown. Base qualities are not provided; no much larger clone lies one nucleotide away. From a lookup of the germline V gene, CDR1 and CDR2 are MGHRA and YSYEKL. Its CDR3 holds 17 amino acids, cysteine through phenylalanine. Just CDR3 DNA is preserved here, 51 bases in frame from base 1. V was cut back by 0 bases and J by 6 bases, leaving a gap of 18 bases between them. Receptor libraries were prepared by 5' RACE. Reads for this sample came from an Illumina HiSeq 2500. A second PCR of about 6 to 11 cycles was run with a J-beta primer mix and a sample-barcoded 5' primer. A unique molecular identifier was introduced onto each TCR beta cDNA molecule by a template-switch 5' adaptor carrying 12 random nucleotides. Each sample yielded at least 3 million CDR3-containing paired-end reads. The Mint cDNA synthesis kit, primed by a TRBC-specific oligonucleotide, was used to synthesize first-strand cDNA from all RNA. Following uracil-DNA glycosylase treatment, all cDNA underwent a first 18-cycle PCR with the universal primers M1SS and BC2_uni_R. Processing in the source paper ran as follows. Normalization of each sample was performed by random selection of 1 million high-quality reads, each carrying a distinct molecular identifier. Instead of being binned into consensus sequences, reads that shared molecular identifiers were thrown out. MiTCR, run with a Q25 quality threshold and the strictest error-elimination algorithm, handled CDR3 identification, clonotype clustering and error correction. A nonparametric unseen species model with Euler transformation was used to estimate lower-bound total TCR beta diversity. TCRdb passed the public sequencing reads through fastp at Q25 and MiXCR, retaining productive beta sequences. One record per CDR3 amino acid sequence lists the most common genes and DNA. The V and J calls shown here were made by TCRdb, not taken from the authors' results. Across this sample there are some 750,000 distinct CDR3 sequences, with 20% to 25% seen only once. The ten largest clones add up to about 20% of the sample.

This sample is drawn from a study of blood T cells in healthy people across ages (dated by TCRdb to between 2015 and 2016). Looking at the study overall: Template switching captured roughly one uniquely barcoded TCR beta cDNA molecule per two T cells in model experiments. To track age-related changes in TCR beta repertoire diversity, the study relied on deep sequencing normalized with unique cDNA molecular identifiers. Donors were grouped into four age groups: young (average about 15 years), middle-aged (over 35), aged (around 56) and long-lived (about 90). To avoid experimental bias, donors of different ages were randomly spread across the sequencing lanes. For two donors (one aged 18 to 30 and one aged 80 or older), the study analyzed two additional independent replicas of 1 million unique cDNA reads from the same blood draw.

Systemically healthy Caucasian individuals from Russia, around 38 in total and aged roughly 6 to 95 years, were included as donors. Roughly 11 milliliters of peripheral blood were drawn from each donor into EDTA-treated Vacutainer tubes. Ficoll-Paque density-gradient centrifugation was used to isolate PBMCs, with at least 6 million per sample. Trizol reagent was used to extract total RNA from PBMCs, with at least 5 micrograms per sample. For every donor, flow cytometry on a PBMC aliquot measured the percentage of naive CD45RAhigh/CD27high T cells. General conclusions and limits of the study: The CMV infection status of donors was not known, potentially confounding age-related changes in expanded clonotypes. Compared with the aged group, the long-lived group had more naive CD4+ T cells, fewer expanded clones and increased TCR diversity, suggesting age selection. Observed TCR beta diversity correlated strongly with the percentage of naive T cells measured by flow cytometry. Estimates of total diversity based on one million sequenced T cells were considered lower bounds and underestimates. Observed TCR beta diversity per million T cells fell roughly linearly with age, and a significant reduction was already apparent by age around 36. Bulk unsorted PBMC profiling prevented conclusive comparison of naive and antigen-experienced compartments.

The chain employs TRBV4-1 and TRBJ1-5; there is no confident call for the D gene. This clonotype originated in a man aged 65-85 years in good health. Sequenced material: blood. CDR3 sequence: CASSQEIPLGLVQPQHF. The DNA sequence is as follows: TGCGCCAGCAGCCAAGAAATACCCCTCGGCCTGGTTCAGCCCCAGCATTTT.